The entry below gives a single T cell receptor beta chain sequence along with its context. Antigen unknown. This specimen belongs to a study of OX40 agonist ivuxolimab in advanced cancers. Study summary: Hepatocellular carcinoma, melanoma, renal cell or head and neck cancer was diagnosed in the dose-escalation patients. Study findings and constraints: Dosing at 0.1 to 3.0 mg/kg was accompanied by clonal expansion of CD4+ and CD8+ blood T cells by week 6. In a subset of nonresponders, normalized T-cell clonal expansion was also low. Expanded clones belonging to CD8+ T cells outnumbered, on average, those of CD4+.

Sequencing was performed with immunoSEQ multiplex PCR; in TCRdb, only in-frame clones are kept and a portion is missing. The data show 50,000 or so clones, roughly 86% seen once. The CDR3 has 11 residues. Germline CDR1 reads DFQATT; CDR2 reads SNEGSKA (reference sequence). Trimming shortened V by 3 bases and J by 16 bases, and 16 bases separated the two germline ends. The chain combines TRBV20-1 with TRBJ2-1; D unclear. This receptor was taken from an adult with an advanced solid tumor such as melanoma, head and neck, liver or kidney cancer. The sample consisted of CD4+ or CD8+ T cells sorted from blood, taken in a trial of the OX40 agonist ivuxolimab. The CDR3 reads CSARGRVGSFF. In nucleotides, the CDR3 is TGCAGTGCTAGGGGTCGAGTGGGGTCTTTCTTC.